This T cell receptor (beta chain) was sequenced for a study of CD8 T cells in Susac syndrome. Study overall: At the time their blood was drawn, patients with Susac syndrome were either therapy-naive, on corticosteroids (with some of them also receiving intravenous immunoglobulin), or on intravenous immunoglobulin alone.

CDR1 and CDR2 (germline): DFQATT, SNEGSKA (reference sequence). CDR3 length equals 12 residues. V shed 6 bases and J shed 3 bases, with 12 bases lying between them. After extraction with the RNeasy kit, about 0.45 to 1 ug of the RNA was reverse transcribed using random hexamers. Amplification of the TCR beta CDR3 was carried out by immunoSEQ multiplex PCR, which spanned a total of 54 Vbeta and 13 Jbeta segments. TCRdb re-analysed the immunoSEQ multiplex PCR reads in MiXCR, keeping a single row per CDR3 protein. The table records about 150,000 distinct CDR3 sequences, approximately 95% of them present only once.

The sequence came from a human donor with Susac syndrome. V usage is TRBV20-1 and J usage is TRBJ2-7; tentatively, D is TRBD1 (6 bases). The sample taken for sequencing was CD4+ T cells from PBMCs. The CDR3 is CSARTENYEQYF. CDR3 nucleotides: TGCAGTGCCCGGACAGAAAACTACGAGCAGTACTTC.